Following are 18 T cell receptor beta chains from one sample sequenced in a study of blood T cell repertoires in COVID-19. Sequencing was performed with immunoSEQ multiplex PCR; in TCRdb, only in-frame clones are kept and a portion is missing. The sample holds over 600,000 clones, around 89% seen once. Sequencing was carried out using peripheral blood. These receptor sequences come from a woman aged 18-29 years with acute or convalescent COVID-19.

This rearrangement joins TRBV27 to TRBJ1-6; TRBD1 matches at 7 bases. Germline-derived CDR1 and CDR2 are MNHEY and SMNVEV (reference sequence). After removal of 6 bases from V and 9 bases from J, the junction contained 8 bases not matched to a gene. This CDR3 contains 14 residues. As DNA, the CDR3 is TGTGCCAGCAGGAATGGGCAGGGGGTTTCACCCCTCCACTTT. It is translated as CASRNGQGVSPLHF.

This chain uses TRBV4-3 with TRBJ2-5; 9 bases agree with TRBD2. This CDR3 comprises 19 residues. Germline CDR1 reads LGHNA; CDR2 reads YSLEER. V was pared by 1 base and J by 4 bases, with 16 bases of the junction left unmatched. The CDR3 protein is CASSQGLVAGDTRRETQYF. In DNA form, the CDR3 reads TGCGCCAGCAGCCAAGGTCTGGTAGCGGGGGACACAAGGAGAGAGACCCAGTACTTC.

The V and J genes are TRBV30 and TRBJ1-2, with TRBD1 identical over 8 bases. This CDR3 comprises 14 residues. Germline CDR1 is GTSNPN and CDR2 is SVGIG (reference sequence). J lost 5 bases, V lost 3 bases, and 8 bases had no gene match. The CDR3 bases are TGTGCCTGGAGCCGGACAGGGCTTCTTTATGGCTACACCTTC. Protein: CAWSRTGLLYGYTF.

V is TRBV6-2 or TRBV6-3 and J is TRBJ2-7; perhaps TRBD1 as D (6 bases). This CDR3 is 14 amino acids long. V was cut by 0 bases and J by 6 bases, with 12 bases left in between. The germline CDR1 and CDR2 sequences are MNHEY and SVGEGT. The CDR3 reads CASSYSNRVGEQYF. CDR3 DNA sequence: TGTGCCAGCAGTTACTCGAACAGGGTTGGCGAGCAGTACTTC.

In this sample, this clone turned up once. V is TRBV11-3 and J is TRBJ2-5; possible D gene TRBD2, 6 bases. Trimming removed 1 base from V and 1 base from J, with 7 bases in between. Germline assignment: CDR1 SGHNT and CDR2 YENEEA. The CDR3 loop spans 14 amino acids. CDR3: CASSLGRGQETQYF. DNA of the CDR3: TGTGCCAGCAGCTTAGGGCGGGGCCAAGAGACCCAGTACTTC.

This sequence joins TRBV13 and TRBJ2-7; 8 bases map to TRBD2. The CDR3 runs to 13 residues. Germline CDR1 and CDR2: PRHDT and FYEKMQ (reference sequence). V was clipped by 5 bases and J by 5 bases; unmatched bases: 5. The DNA of the CDR3 is TGTGCCAGCAGCGCCGGGGGGGCTAACGAGCAGTACTTC. Its translation is CASSAGGANEQYF.

CDR3 nucleotides: TGTGCCAGCAGCCCGGGACAGGCAAACTATGGCTACACCTTC. Residues: CASSPGQANYGYTF. The gene calls are TRBV7-2 and TRBJ1-2; the match to TRBD1 covers 8 bases. V was clipped by 5 bases and J by 2 bases; unmatched bases: 4. The CDR3 totals 14 residues. The germline gives CDR1 SGHTA, CDR2 FQGNSA.

V gene TRBV27 combines with J gene TRBJ1-1; tentative D call: TRBD1 (6 bases). The germline CDR1 and CDR2 sequences are MNHEY and SMNVEV (reference sequence). This CDR3 has 14 amino acids. Trimming pared 3 bases from V and 1 base from J, leaving 9 bases between. Here the CDR3 reads CASSFGQTNTEAFF. The DNA of the CDR3 is TGTGCCAGCAGTTTCGGACAGACGAACACTGAAGCTTTCTTT.

This clone is a singleton in its sample. Here the CDR3 reads CASSQQTGHEQYF. CDR3 nucleotide sequence: TGTGCCAGCAGCCAACAGACAGGGCACGAGCAGTACTTC. This sequence joins TRBV7-9 and TRBJ2-7; 7 bases match TRBD1. This CDR3 is 13 amino acids long. J lost 5 bases, V lost 5 bases, and 6 bases had no gene match. The germline CDR1 and CDR2 sequences are SEHNR and FQNEAQ (reference sequence).

This clone was recorded once. The gene calls are TRBV7-6 and TRBJ1-1; TRBD1 is a possible D gene (6 bases). This CDR3 is 16 amino acids long. From germline, CDR1 is SGHVS and CDR2 FNYEAQ. Trimming stripped 4 bases from V and 2 bases from J, with 17 bases between. The CDR3: CASSSRWTDRNTEAFF. In DNA form, the CDR3 reads TGTGCCAGCAGCTCTCGGTGGACAGATAGAAACACTGAAGCTTTCTTT.

In its sample, this clone was seen once. The chain is built from TRBV27 and TRBJ1-1; D is possibly TRBD1 (5 bases). V gave up 4 bases and J gave up 4 bases, with 10 bases separating them. Germline CDR1 and CDR2: MNHEY and SMNVEV (reference sequence). This CDR3 contains 13 residues. CDR3 bases: TGTGCCAGCAGTTCCATGGGGGGCACTGAAGCTTTCTTT. This translates into CASSSMGGTEAFF.

As for this clone: Other DNA sequences from this sample encode an identical CDR3 as well. The V and J genes are TRBV19 and TRBJ1-6; 10 bases map to TRBD1. The CDR3 has 14 residues. The V gene end was trimmed by 4 bases and the J gene end by 10 bases; junction bases not matched to a gene: 4. Germline V gives CDR1 LNHDA, CDR2 SQIVND (reference sequence). The CDR3 protein is CASSTRDRGSPLHF. CDR3 in DNA: TGTGCCAGTAGTACTCGGGACAGGGGATCACCCCTCCACTTT. Drawing the rest from reference TRBV19 and TRBJ1-6, the complete variable domain is DGGITQSPKYLFRKEGQNVTLSCEQNLNHDAMYWYRQDPGQGLRLIYYSQIVNDFQKGDIAEGYSVSREKKESFPLTVTSAQKNPTAFYLCASSTRDRGSPLHFGNGTRLTVT.

J is TRBJ1-6 and V is TRBV5-1, with D possibly being TRBD1 (5 bases). Germline V gives CDR1 SGHRS, CDR2 YFSETQ. The CDR3 totals 15 residues. V dropped 1 base and J dropped 7 bases, with 12 bases sitting between them. The CDR3 DNA sequence: TGCGCCAGCAGCTTGCAGGGCTTGGGAAATTCACCCCTCCACTTT. It translates to CASSLQGLGNSPLHF. Looking up the rest from reference TRBV5-1 and TRBJ1-6 gives the full variable domain: KAGVTQTPRYLIKTRGQQVTLSCSPISGHRSVSWYQQTPGQGLQFLFEYFSETQRNKGNFPGRFSGRQFSNSRSEMNVSTLELGDSALYLCASSLQGLGNSPLHFGNGTRLTVT.

The chain uses TRBV6-5 and TRBJ2-3; D possibly corresponds to TRBD1 (5 bases). The V gene's germline CDR1 is MNHEY and CDR2 SVGAGI. The CDR3 runs to 16 residues. With 4 bases removed from V and 0 bases from J, the gap between germline ends came to 14 bases. The CDR3 reads CASSSGHPSSTDTQYF. The CDR3 coding sequence is TGTGCCAGCAGTTCTGGACACCCCTCTAGCACAGATACGCAGTATTTT.

This chain connects TRBV19 to TRBJ2-3, with 7 bases lining up with TRBD2. With 1 base clipped from V and 6 bases from J, the junction kept 13 bases outside the gene matches. Per germline, CDR1 LNHDA and CDR2 SQIVND (reference sequence). The CDR3 covers 17 residues. The CDR3: CASSIGSAGRPTDTQYF. CDR3 in DNA: TGTGCCAGTAGTATAGGTTCAGCGGGGAGGCCCACGGATACGCAGTATTTT.

The chain has TRBV4-1 and TRBJ2-7, with D perhaps matching TRBD2 (6 bases). The CDR3 is 16 residues long. The V end was cut by 2 bases, the J end by 6 bases, with 20 bases between. CDR1 and CDR2 (germline): MGHRA, YSYEKL. CDR3 DNA sequence: TGCGCCAGCAGCCAAACCGGGACTTCGTTTGGGAGCGAGCAGTACTTC. Translating it yields CASSQTGTSFGSEQYF.

The gene calls are TRBV5-5 and TRBJ2-1; D is unclear. The germline V gene has CDR1 SGHKS and CDR2 YYEKEE (reference sequence). The CDR3 totals 15 residues. V shed 2 bases and J shed 1 base, with 10 bases lying between them. The CDR3: CASSFGGSSYNEQFF. CDR3 in DNA: TGTGCCAGCAGCTTCGGTGGTAGTTCCTACAATGAGCAGTTCTTC.

The chain uses TRBV7-2 and TRBJ1-1; D is uncertain. There are 15 residues in the CDR3. With 5 bases removed from V and 6 bases from J, the gap between germline ends came to 19 bases. Germline-derived CDR1 and CDR2 are SGHTA and FQGNSA. The CDR3 DNA reads TGTGCCAGCAGCGGACCGGGAGCCAGCGTCCCTGAAGCTTTCTTT. Its protein product is CASSGPGASVPEAFF.